One sample yielded the 11 T cell receptor beta chains listed below, sequenced in a study of radiotherapy plus CTLA-4 blockade in lung cancer. Sequencing used immunoSEQ multiplex PCR; TCRdb keeps in-frame clones, though not all of them. This sample has tens of thousands of clones, with roughly 76% found just once. This material consisted of peripheral blood, taken from a patient treated with radiotherapy plus ipilimumab. The source of these receptors is a human donor with non-small cell lung cancer who had a complete response to radiotherapy plus ipilimumab.

This clone was seen only a few times. This chain joins TRBV6-1 and TRBJ1-3; 9 nucleotides match TRBD1. The V segment lost 6 bases and the J segment 1 base; nucleotides outside the gene matches: 4. The CDR3 loop spans 15 amino acids. Germline CDR1 is MNHNS and CDR2 is SASEGT. The CDR3 loop is CASRTGTGSGNTIYF. The CDR3 region has the DNA TGTGCCAGCAGGACCGGGACAGGGTCTGGAAACACCATATATTTT.

The chain couples TRBV6-5 to TRBJ1-5, with a possible D match to TRBD1 (5 bases). The V end was cut by 6 bases, the J end by 0 bases, with 12 bases between. Germline V gene data show CDR1 as MNHEY and CDR2 as SVGAGI. CDR3 length: 15 residues. CDR3: CASRSPGSSNQPQHF. CDR3 bases: TGTGCCAGCAGATCCCCAGGGTCTAGCAATCAGCCCCAGCATTTT.

This clone showed up just a few times. J is TRBJ2-7 and V is TRBV12-5, with 7 bases lining up with TRBD1. This CDR3 is 16 amino acids long. The ends lost 2 bases at V and 2 bases at J; junction bases unmatched: 9. Germline assignment: CDR1 LGHNT and CDR2 FRNRAP. The CDR3 nucleotides read TGTGCTAGTGGTTTGCCGACAGGGAGAGGCGCCTACGAGCAGTACTTC. As protein: CASGLPTGRGAYEQYF.

The J gene is TRBJ2-5, the V gene TRBV19; D unclear. CDR1 is LNHDA and CDR2 is SQIVND in the germline V gene (reference sequence). Between the trimmed V and J ends, which lost 10 bases and 1 base, there was a span of 4 bases. The CDR3 length is 10 residues. This CDR3 is CATFQETQYF. DNA for the CDR3: TGTGCCACCTTCCAAGAGACCCAGTACTTC.

The chain carries TRBV7-8 and TRBJ2-1; 7 positions agree with TRBD2. The trim removed 0 bases at V and 5 bases at J, leaving 10 bases unmatched. Per germline, CDR1 SGHVS and CDR2 FQNEAQ. CDR3 length equals 17 residues. CDR3 sequence reads: CASSLATPGLKNNEQFF. Here the CDR3 DNA reads TGTGCCAGCAGCTTAGCAACCCCGGGACTAAAGAACAATGAGCAGTTCTTC.

This clone was seen only a few times. The chain employs TRBV5-5 and TRBJ2-1; D possibly corresponds to TRBD2 (6 bases). V lost 2 bases and J 8 bases, leaving 11 bases between the germline ends. CDR1 is SGHKS, CDR2 YYEKEE, per germline (reference sequence). This CDR3 has 13 amino acids. DNA of the CDR3: TGTGCCAGCAGCTTTCCGGGGAGGCATGAGCAGTTCTTC. Residues: CASSFPGRHEQFF.

In nucleotides, the CDR3 is TGTGCCAGCAGCTTACTTCACAGGGGGCCAGGTGAGACCCAGTACTTC. Translation: CASSLLHRGPGETQYF. The chain combines TRBV5-6 with TRBJ2-5; TRBD1 agrees at 9 bases. CDR3 size: 16 residues. J was trimmed by 5 bases and V by 2 bases; bases with no gene match: 10. Per the germline V gene, CDR1 is SGHDT and CDR2 is YYEEEE.

J is TRBJ1-2 and V is TRBV2; D is uncertain. Trimming removed 6 bases from V and 4 bases from J, with 18 bases in between. Looked up from germline, CDR1 is SNHLY and CDR2 is FYNNEI. The CDR3 is made up of 15 amino acids. CDR3 nucleotide sequence: TGTGCCAGCAGATATGTCTCGGACGGACTCTATGGCTACACCTTC. This encodes CASRYVSDGLYGYTF. Drawing the rest from reference TRBV2 and TRBJ1-2, the complete variable domain is EPEVTQTPSHQVTQMGQEVILRCVPISNHLYFYWYRQILGQKVEFLVSFYNNEISEKSEIFDDQFSVERPDGSNFTLKIRSTKLEDSAMYFCASRYVSDGLYGYTFGSGTRLTVV.

The chain joins TRBV6-1 to TRBJ2-5; 8 nucleotides match TRBD2. The end of the DNA aligns better with TRBJ2-7, so the J call may be wrong. Germline values: CDR1 MNHNS, CDR2 SASEGT. The CDR3 loop spans 15 amino acids. In DNA form, the CDR3 reads TGTGCCAGCAGTGAATGGGGCGGGAGGAGTCACGAGCAGTACTTC. This gives the protein CASSEWGGRSHEQYF.

This CDR3 reads CASGLGQADGEQFF. In DNA form, the CDR3 reads TGTGCTAGTGGTTTGGGGCAGGCCGACGGTGAGCAGTTCTTC. The chain is built from TRBV12-5 and TRBJ2-1; D is unclear. Germline assignment: CDR1 LGHNT and CDR2 FRNRAP. The CDR3 is made up of 14 amino acids. Trimming took 1 base from V and 9 from J, leaving 13 bases between them.

This rearrangement joins TRBV4-2 to TRBJ2-1, with 7 bases lining up with TRBD1. The CDR3 totals 14 residues. The V gene end was trimmed by 4 bases and the J gene end by 2 bases; junction bases not matched to a gene: 2. From germline, CDR1 is LGHNA and CDR2 YNFKEQ. The CDR3 here is CASSRDSTYNEQFF. The CDR3 DNA reads TGTGCCAGCAGCCGGGACAGCACCTACAATGAGCAGTTCTTC.